The clone carrying this T cell receptor (beta chain) was seen only once. The antigen is unknown. This specimen comes from a study of Ad26.COV2.S vaccination and SARS-CoV-2 variants. Study-level information: Donor participated within the Ad26.COV2.S arm of the COV1001 trial. Overall study findings and caveats: Vaccine recipients and placebo recipients showed similar non-spike TCR breadth.

Sequenced by immunoSEQ multiplex PCR; TCRdb stores in-frame clones only, minus some. The data show over 300,000 clones, 80% to 90% seen once. Trimming cost V 6 bases and J 6 bases; bases outside gene matches: 9. Germline V CDR1 and CDR2: ENHRY, SYGVKD. CDR3 size: 15 residues. The treatment is: 19 received Ad26.COV2.S at low or high dose, single or two shots; about five received placebo; per-sample allocation not given. Samples were taken on day 63 after the first vaccine or placebo injection. An adult donor aged 18-55 years was enrolled in Boston. V gene TRBV10-3 combines with J gene TRBJ2-3, with TRBD1 matching 10 bases. The TCR was taken from a person between 18 and 65 years old who received the Ad26.COV2.S COVID-19 vaccine or a placebo. The specimen was peripheral blood, collected in a trial of Ad26.COV2.S vaccine versus placebo. The CDR3 loop reads CAISQGGQGLDTQYF. CDR3 coding DNA: TGTGCCATCAGCCAAGGGGGACAGGGGCTCGATACGCAGTATTTT.